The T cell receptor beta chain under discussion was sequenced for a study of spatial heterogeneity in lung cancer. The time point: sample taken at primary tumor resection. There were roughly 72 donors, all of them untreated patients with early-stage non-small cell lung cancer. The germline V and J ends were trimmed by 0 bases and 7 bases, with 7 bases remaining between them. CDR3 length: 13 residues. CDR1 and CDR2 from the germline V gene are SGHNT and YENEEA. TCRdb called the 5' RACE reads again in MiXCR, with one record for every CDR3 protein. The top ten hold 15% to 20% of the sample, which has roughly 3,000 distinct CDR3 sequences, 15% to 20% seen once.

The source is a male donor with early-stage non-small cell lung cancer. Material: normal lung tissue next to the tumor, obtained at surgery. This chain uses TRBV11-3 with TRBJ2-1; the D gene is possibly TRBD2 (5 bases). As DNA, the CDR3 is TGTGCCAGCAGCTTAGACGGGGTTAATGAGCAGTTCTTC. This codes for CASSLDGVNEQFF.